Listed here are 28 T cell receptor beta chains from one sample, sequenced in a study of T cells in Graves' hyperthyroidism and ophthalmopathy (dated by TCRdb to the late 2010s). Library prep was done by multiplex PCR. This sample was sequenced with an Illumina HiSeq 2000. The TCR beta CDR3 regions were amplified from the RNA transcripts. For the first round of RT-PCR on the TCR CDR3, the HTBI primer set was used together with the Qiagen OneStep RT-PCR kit. TCRdb's own reprocessing of the public reads used fastp at Q25 and MiXCR and kept productive beta chains. Rows are combined by CDR3 protein, so each entry shows the most common genes and DNA. The sample data list some 600,000 distinct CDR3 sequences, and 11% to 15% of these were observed just once. Almost 6% of the sample is taken by the ten largest. Sequencing was done on a sample of blood. These receptors all come from a woman younger than 45 with Graves' hyperthyroidism that later progressed to Graves' ophthalmopathy.

Worth noting for this clonotype: This may be a read error: a much more frequent sequence differs by one nucleotide. The J gene is TRBJ2-7, the V gene TRBV30; TRBD2 matches 7 bases. From germline, CDR1 is GTSNPN and CDR2 SVGIG (reference sequence). V was clipped by 7 bases and J by 0 bases; unmatched bases: 3. The CDR3 has 12 amino acids. CDR3 in DNA: TGTGCCTTAAGCGGGGACTCCTACGAGCAGTACTTC. It yields the protein CALSGDSYEQYF.

Ten or more counts support this clonotype. The V gene is TRBV28, the J gene TRBJ1-5, with D unresolved. The CDR3 extends over 15 amino acids. V lost 3 bases and J lost 0, with 9 bases in between. Germline lookup yields CDR1 MDHEN and CDR2 SYDVKM. The CDR3, as DNA: TGTGCCAGCAGTTTGACACCCTATAGCAATCAGCCCCAGCATTTT. Amino acids: CASSLTPYSNQPQHF.

The chain carries TRBV6-1 and TRBJ1-2; 7 nucleotides agree with TRBD1. Germline CDR1 MNHNS, CDR2 SASEGT. This CDR3 comprises 15 residues. V lost 10 bases to trimming and J lost 1 base; unmatched junction nucleotides: 12. Here the CDR3 reads CATQSGTANNYGYTF. The CDR3 DNA reads as TGTGCCACCCAATCCGGGACAGCAAATAACTATGGCTACACCTTC.

In the case of this clonotype: One base away lies a much larger clone, so this may be a sequencing read error. The CDR3 DNA reads TGTGCCAGCAGCCGCCCAGGGACCACTGAAGCTTTCTTT. It yields the protein CASSRPGTTEAFF. The rearrangement joins TRBV6-1 to TRBJ1-1, with D perhaps TRBD1 (5 bases). Germline CDR1 and CDR2: MNHNS and SASEGT. The CDR3 runs to 13 residues. With 6 bases removed from V and 4 bases from J, the gap between germline ends came to 12 bases.

This clonotype was seen a handful of times. The chain employs TRBV7-2 and TRBJ1-5; no reliable D call. V was trimmed by 2 bases and J by 4 bases, leaving 9 bases between them. In germline, CDR1 is SGHTA, CDR2 FQGNSA. The CDR3 extends over 14 amino acids. The CDR3 sequence: CASSLWYRNQPQHF. In DNA form, the CDR3 reads TGTGCCAGCAGCTTATGGTACAGAAATCAGCCCCAGCATTTT.

This chain links TRBV27 with TRBJ2-3; 11 bases are a match to TRBD2. The V and J ends lost 8 bases and 4 bases, in that order; junction bases with no gene match: 8. The CDR3 runs 15 residues. The germline CDR1 and CDR2 sequences are MNHEY and SMNVEV (reference sequence). CDR3 sequence: CASGIAGGEADTQYF. CDR3 DNA sequence: TGTGCCAGCGGCATAGCGGGAGGGGAAGCAGATACGCAGTATTTT.

This clonotype has a count of ten or more. This chain links TRBV11-2 with TRBJ2-1; TRBD1 aligns across 11 bases. J lost 0 bases, V lost 3 bases, and 13 bases had no gene match. The CDR3 is made up of 20 amino acids. Germline loops: CDR1 SGHAT, CDR2 FQNNGV. DNA of the CDR3: TGTGCCAGCAGCTTGGGACAGGGGGTAGAAGCGGGATCCTCCTACAATGAGCAGTTCTTC. Amino acid sequence: CASSLGQGVEAGSSYNEQFF.

This clonotype has only one observation. The chain combines TRBV10-3 with TRBJ2-3, with 13 bases matching TRBD2. The V segment lost 2 bases and the J segment 0 bases; nucleotides outside the gene matches: 2. The CDR3 is 17 amino acids. CDR1 and CDR2 from the germline V gene are ENHRY and SYGVKD. The CDR3 nucleotides are TGTGCCATCAGTGAGGGGACTAGCGGGGTTAGCACAGATACGCAGTATTTT. It translates to CAISEGTSGVSTDTQYF.

This clonotype was seen ten or more times. This chain uses TRBV9 with TRBJ2-1, with TRBD2 as a possible D gene (7 bases). There are 15 residues in the CDR3. The germline CDR1 and CDR2 sequences are SGDLS and YYNGEE. V was pared by 7 bases and J by 2 bases, with 16 bases between. CDR3 sequence (DNA): TGTGCCAGCGGACCGGGGGGCCGCCCCTACAATGAGCAGTTCTTC. Translation: CASGPGGRPYNEQFF.

This clonotype was found many times. The J gene is TRBJ2-7, the V gene TRBV7-2; 8 bases agree with TRBD1. The CDR3 is 13 residues long. Germline V gene lookup returns CDR1 SGHTA and CDR2 FQGNSA. The V gene end was trimmed by 5 bases and the J gene end by 7 bases; junction bases not matched to a gene: 7. CDR3 sequence: CASSTTGVGEQYF. For the CDR3, the DNA is TGTGCCAGCAGCACGACAGGGGTCGGAGAGCAGTACTTC.

This clonotype has at least ten counts. The chain has TRBV12-3 or TRBV12-4 and TRBJ1-4; the match to TRBD1 covers 7 bases. The CDR3 has 16 residues. The trim removed 1 base at V and 8 bases at J, leaving 10 bases unmatched. DNA for the CDR3: TGTGCCAGCAGTTTAGGGGACAGATCTTCGCGGGAAAAACTGTTTTTT. It encodes CASSLGDRSSREKLFF.

There are a few counts of this clonotype. The J gene is TRBJ2-7, the V gene TRBV19, with D perhaps being TRBD1 or TRBD2 (6 bases each). The CDR3 has 15 residues. V shed 10 bases and J shed 2 bases, with 21 bases lying between them. Per germline, CDR1 LNHDA and CDR2 SQIVND (reference sequence). CDR3 DNA: TGTGCCACCTCCTCACCGGGGGCCGCTACCTACGAGCAGTACTTC. Protein: CATSSPGAATYEQYF.

This clonotype occurred many times. The CDR3 coding sequence is TGTGCCAGCAGAAAGCCGGGACAGGGGTACGGGGAGCTGTTTTTT. Translating gives CASRKPGQGYGELFF. V is TRBV12-3 or TRBV12-4 and J is TRBJ2-2; TRBD1 agrees at 10 bases. Trimming cost V 6 bases and J 7 bases; bases outside gene matches: 8. The CDR3 runs 15 residues.

This clonotype came up many times. This chain joins TRBV28 and TRBJ2-7, with D perhaps TRBD1 (5 bases). V was pared by 6 bases and J by 0 bases, with 15 bases between. The CDR3 length is 15 residues. Germline V gene data show CDR1 as MDHEN and CDR2 as SYDVKM. CDR3 sequence (DNA): TGTGCCAGCAGCCCACCCGACAGAAACTCCTACGAGCAGTACTTC. Translation gives CASSPPDRNSYEQYF.

The rearrangement uses TRBV3-1 and TRBJ1-1; D is ambiguous. This CDR3 has 14 amino acids. CDR1 is LGHDT and CDR2 is YNNKEL in the germline V gene (reference sequence). The V gene lost 0 bases and the J gene lost 1 base, with 6 bases spanning the gap. As DNA, the CDR3 is TGTGCCAGCAGCCAAGATGAGGGGAACACTGAAGCTTTCTTT. This encodes CASSQDEGNTEAFF.

This clonotype was observed many times. This chain links TRBV2 with TRBJ2-7; the D gene is possibly TRBD2 (6 bases). V was trimmed by 2 bases and J by 1 base, leaving 15 bases between them. The CDR3 contains 16 residues. Germline values: CDR1 SNHLY, CDR2 FYNNEI. CDR3 nucleotides: TGTGCCAGCAGTGAAAATATACCCGGGACTTCCTACGAGCAGTACTTC. Protein: CASSENIPGTSYEQYF.

Many counts were recorded for this clonotype. The chain has TRBV11-1 and TRBJ1-2, with TRBD1 matching 8 bases. V was clipped by 4 bases and J by 5 bases; unmatched bases: 15. The germline V gene has CDR1 SGHAT and CDR2 FQDESV (reference sequence). The CDR3 is 17 amino acids. The CDR3 loop is CASSSRPGGRSEYGYTF. DNA for the CDR3: TGTGCCAGCAGCTCGCGGCCAGGGGGCCGCTCCGAATATGGCTACACCTTC.

This clonotype showed up many times. Here the CDR3 DNA reads TGTGCCACCAGTGACGGTGCTGGCTACACCTTC. This gives the protein CATSDGAGYTF. This chain joins TRBV24-1 and TRBJ1-2; D is undetermined. The CDR3 sequence is 11 residues long. V dropped 4 bases and J dropped 7 bases, with 6 bases sitting between them. The germline V gene has CDR1 KGHDR and CDR2 SFDVKD.

This clonotype was detected ten times or more. The rearrangement uses TRBV19 and TRBJ2-7; TRBD2 matches at 9 bases. J was trimmed by 0 bases and V by 3 bases; bases with no gene match: 6. The CDR3 runs to 16 residues. Germline CDR1 is LNHDA and CDR2 is SQIVND (reference sequence). Here the CDR3 DNA reads TGTGCCAGTAGTATGGTTGAGACTAGCGGCTCCTACGAGCAGTACTTC. It encodes CASSMVETSGSYEQYF.

V and J are TRBV12-5 and TRBJ2-1; a weak D match, TRBD2 (7 bases). Germline V gives CDR1 LGHNT, CDR2 FRNRAP. The CDR3 contains 13 residues. V was clipped by 9 bases and J by 9 bases, with 18 bases between them. CDR3 DNA sequence: TGTGCTAGCCGTGCCGGGGGGCAGGGTGAGCAGTTCTTC. It translates to CASRAGGQGEQFF.

This clonotype showed up just once. The chain is built from TRBV7-9 and TRBJ2-1; TRBD1 matches 7 bases. The germline gives CDR1 SEHNR, CDR2 FQNEAQ (reference sequence). CDR3 length: 16 amino acids. V was pared by 5 bases and J by 6 bases, with 13 bases of the junction left unmatched. CDR3 sequence (DNA): TGTGCCAGCAGCCCCCCCGGGCAGGGGGAAGTCAATGAGCAGTTCTTC. It is translated as CASSPPGQGEVNEQFF.

This clonotype was counted a few times. V is TRBV20-1 and J is TRBJ2-3, with D unclear. The ends were cut back, 8 bases at V and 0 bases at J, with 9 bases in the middle. The CDR3 contains 12 residues. Per the germline V gene, CDR1 is DFQATT and CDR2 is SNEGSKA (reference sequence). The CDR3 sequence is CSTAASTDTQYF. Here the CDR3 DNA reads TGCAGTACTGCGGCTAGCACAGATACGCAGTATTTT.

In this sample, this clonotype turned up a few times. The gene calls are TRBV4-2 and TRBJ1-1; D unresolved. CDR1 and CDR2 from the germline V gene are LGHNA and YNFKEQ. The CDR3 has 15 residues. Trimming removed 3 bases from V and 3 bases from J, with 14 bases in between. CDR3 loop: CASSQGGTGYTEAFF. The CDR3 nucleotides are TGTGCCAGCAGCCAGGGTGGCACTGGTTACACTGAAGCTTTCTTT.

The table lists this clonotype with a few counts. This may arise from a read error, as a much more abundant clone is one base away. The V call is TRBV2, the J call TRBJ2-7; D assignment may be TRBD1 or TRBD2 (5 bases each). From germline, CDR1 is SNHLY and CDR2 FYNNEI. The CDR3 length is 15 residues. CDR3 residues: CASSETPGPTYERYF. CDR3 sequence (DNA): TGTGCCAGCAGTGAAACCCCGGGGCCAACCTACGAGCGGTACTTC. Combining the CDR3 with reference TRBV2 and TRBJ2-7 gives the whole variable domain EPEVTQTPSHQVTQMGQEVILRCVPISNHLYFYWYRQILGQKVEFLVSFYNNEISEKSEIFDDQFSVERPDGSNFTLKIRSTKLEDSAMYFCASSETPGPTYERYFGPGTRLTVT.

CDR3 sequence (DNA): TGCAGTGCCCCAGCCAAGGGGGGCTATGGCTACACCTTC. This gives the protein CSAPAKGGYGYTF. This rearrangement joins TRBV20-1 to TRBJ1-2; TRBD1 might be the D (6 bases). Germline V gives CDR1 DFQATT, CDR2 SNEGSKA (reference sequence). The CDR3 spans 13 residues. The germline V and J ends were trimmed by 6 bases and 4 bases, with 15 bases remaining between them.

This clonotype was observed many times. J is TRBJ1-2 and V is TRBV30; possibly TRBD1 for D (5 bases). Germline V gene lookup returns CDR1 GTSNPN and CDR2 SVGIG (reference sequence). The CDR3 extends over 12 amino acids. Trimming pared 2 bases from V and 7 bases from J, leaving 11 bases between. The CDR3 region is CAWSLTVSGYTF. The DNA of the CDR3 is TGTGCCTGGAGTTTGACAGTGAGTGGCTACACCTTC. Full variable domain (remainder filled in from reference TRBV30 and TRBJ1-2): SQTIHQWPATLVQPVGSPLSLECTVEGTSNPNLYWYRQAAGRGLQLLFYSVGIGQISSEVPQNLSASRPQDRQFILSSKKLLLSDSGFYLCAWSLTVSGYTFGSGTRLTVV.

This clonotype was seen ten or more times. The rearrangement links TRBV28 to TRBJ2-7; a weak D match, TRBD1 (6 bases). Germline V gene lookup returns CDR1 MDHEN and CDR2 SYDVKM. This CDR3 contains 13 residues. V was shortened by 7 bases and J by 0 bases, with 10 bases between the two germline ends. The CDR3 sequence is CASIGTNSYEQYF. The CDR3 DNA sequence: TGTGCCAGCATCGGGACAAACTCCTACGAGCAGTACTTC.

This clonotype was counted only a few times. J is TRBJ2-7 and V is TRBV20-1; possibly TRBD1 for D (5 bases). The CDR3 sequence is 13 residues long. Germline V gene lookup returns CDR1 DFQATT and CDR2 SNEGSKA (reference sequence). The germline V and J ends were trimmed by 8 bases and 5 bases, with 19 bases remaining between them. The CDR3 coding sequence is TGCAGTCTCGTTTCTACCCAGGGTAACGAGCAGTACTTC. Translating gives CSLVSTQGNEQYF.